Following are 25 T cell receptor beta chains from one sample sequenced in a study of shared clonotypes between healthy human individuals. Naive CD8 cells lacked CD45RO, underwent positive selection for CCR7 and left out terminally differentiated effector memory CD45RA+ cells. Using immunoSEQ multiplex PCR, the repertoire was profiled, and TCRdb retains in-frame clones only, with some absent. The top ten hold 20% to 30% of the sample, which has about 750,000 clones, 92% seen once. Sequenced: naive CD8+ T cells sorted from blood. Every receptor here comes from a man between 25 and 39 years old in good health.

This clone was seen more than once but under ten times. This chain uses TRBV20-1 with TRBJ2-3; no clear D gene. Germline CDR1 is DFQATT and CDR2 is SNEGSKA (reference sequence). The CDR3 length is 10 residues. The V end was cut by 7 bases, the J end by 2 bases, with 4 bases between. For the CDR3, the DNA is TGCAGTGGAATCACAGATACGCAGTATTTT. Translated: CSGITDTQYF.

V gene TRBV27 combines with J gene TRBJ2-7, with D perhaps TRBD1 (7 bases). Between the trimmed V and J ends, which lost 3 bases and 6 bases, there was a span of 15 bases. From germline, CDR1 is MNHEY and CDR2 SMNVEV (reference sequence). The CDR3 extends over 14 amino acids. CDR3 DNA sequence: TGTGCCAGCAGTTTGACACAGGGGAGGAGCGAGCAGTACTTC. As protein: CASSLTQGRSEQYF.

The V gene is TRBV5-1, the J gene TRBJ2-7, with unresolved D. The germline gives CDR1 SGHRS, CDR2 YFSETQ. V lost 0 bases and J 1 base, leaving 11 bases between the germline ends. CDR3 length: 15 residues. The CDR3 is CASSLALGKSYEQYF. In DNA form, the CDR3 reads TGCGCCAGCAGCTTGGCGCTGGGCAAATCCTACGAGCAGTACTTC.

About this clone itself: Other nucleotide sequences from this sample produce the same CDR3. V is TRBV27 and J is TRBJ1-5, with 8 bases aligning to TRBD1. The V and J ends lost 1 base and 1 base, in that order; junction bases with no gene match: 3. Germline loops: CDR1 MNHEY, CDR2 SMNVEV (reference sequence). CDR3 length equals 16 residues. CDR3 coding DNA: TGTGCCAGCAGTTTATTCGGGACAGGAAGCAATCAGCCCCAGCATTTT. The encoded protein is CASSLFGTGSNQPQHF.

In its sample, this clone was seen a few times. This chain uses TRBV29-1 with TRBJ2-7; 7 nucleotides agree with TRBD1. Unmatched junction bases numbered 8, after V lost 7 bases and J lost 5 bases. Looked up from germline, CDR1 is SQVTM and CDR2 is ANQGSEA. This CDR3 has 12 residues. The CDR3 here is CSATNDRDEQYF. The CDR3 DNA follows: TGCAGCGCCACAAACGACAGGGACGAGCAGTACTTC.

The rearrangement uses TRBV7-9 and TRBJ2-7; 10 nucleotides line up with TRBD1. The germline V gene encodes CDR1 SEHNR and CDR2 FQNEAQ (reference sequence). CDR3 size: 16 residues. The junction had 13 bases not matched to a gene; V was cut back by 5 bases and J by 6 bases. CDR3 sequence reads: CASSPDRGLPISEQYF. The CDR3 DNA is TGTGCCAGCAGCCCCGACAGGGGGCTCCCTATTAGCGAGCAGTACTTC.

The gene calls are TRBV28 and TRBJ1-4; 7 nucleotides align to TRBD1. The germline CDR1 and CDR2 sequences are MDHEN and SYDVKM. This CDR3 has 15 amino acids. V lost 6 bases, J lost 4 bases, and 8 bases stayed unmatched. CDR3 region: CASREPGTDNEKLFF. The CDR3 DNA is TGTGCCAGCAGGGAGCCCGGGACAGATAATGAAAAACTGTTTTTT.

The genes are TRBV11-2 and TRBJ2-7; D is perhaps TRBD1 (5 bases). CDR1 SGHAT and CDR2 FQNNGV come from the germline V gene. The CDR3 totals 18 residues. With 2 bases removed from V and 0 bases from J, the gap between germline ends came to 20 bases. CDR3 sequence: CASSLNLGHRVSSYEQYF. DNA for the CDR3: TGTGCCAGCAGCTTAAATCTGGGGCATAGGGTGAGCTCCTACGAGCAGTACTTC.

This clone occurred once. The rearrangement links TRBV30 to TRBJ2-7; D ambiguous. The CDR3 length is 13 residues. Germline V gives CDR1 GTSNPN, CDR2 SVGIG (reference sequence). Trimming cost V 5 bases and J 0 bases, with 11 bases left between them. The CDR3 DNA sequence: TGTGCCTGGGACGAGCCGAACTCCTACGAGCAGTACTTC. Its protein product is CAWDEPNSYEQYF.

As regards this clone: One end of the junction is discordant with germline, which a read error may explain. This chain joins TRBV19 and TRBJ1-4; D is perhaps TRBD1 (6 bases). The CDR3 totals 14 residues. Germline V lookup: CDR1 LNHDA, CDR2 SQIVND (reference sequence). CDR3 region: CASSPGALKEKLFF. CDR3 nucleotides: TGTGCCAGTAGTCCGGGGGCCCTTAAAGAAAAACTGTTTTTC.

This chain joins TRBV7-8 and TRBJ2-3, with D possibly TRBD2 on 5 matching bases. CDR1 is SGHVS and CDR2 is FQNEAQ in the germline V gene. V was clipped by 5 bases and J by 0 bases, with 9 bases between them. The CDR3 is made up of 14 amino acids. In nucleotides, the CDR3 is TGTGCCAGCAGCCGAAGCGGCAGCACAGATACGCAGTATTTT. This codes for CASSRSGSTDTQYF. Filled out from reference TRBV7-8 and TRBJ2-3, the complete variable domain reads GAGVSQSPRYKVAKRGQDVALRCDPISGHVSLFWYQQALGQGPEFLTYFQNEAQLDKSGLPSDRFFAERPEGSVSTLKIQRTQQEDSAVYLCASSRSGSTDTQYFGPGTRLTVL.

The chain joins TRBV4-2 to TRBJ2-3; D gene unclear. Germline V gene data show CDR1 as LGHNA and CDR2 as YNFKEQ. This CDR3 comprises 15 residues. Trimming removed 5 bases from V and 2 bases from J, with 14 bases in between. CDR3 region: CASSGTQPDTDTQYF. The CDR3 nucleotides read TGTGCCAGCAGCGGAACCCAACCGGACACAGATACGCAGTATTTT.

This rearrangement joins TRBV6-5 to TRBJ1-1, with TRBD1 as a possible D gene (5 bases). V was cut by 4 bases and J by 8 bases, with 11 bases left in between. Germline assignment: CDR1 MNHEY and CDR2 SVGAGI. This CDR3 is 12 amino acids long. The CDR3 reads CASSFGGAEAFF. The CDR3 nucleotides are TGTGCCAGCAGTTTCGGGGGAGCAGAAGCTTTCTTT.

The sample holds one count of this clone. The chain uses TRBV6-1 and TRBJ2-2; the match to TRBD2 covers 12 bases. The germline gives CDR1 MNHNS, CDR2 SASEGT. The CDR3 is made up of 19 amino acids. The V segment lost 4 bases and the J segment 6 bases; nucleotides outside the gene matches: 15. The CDR3 loop is CASSGGLAGIDALAGELFF. The CDR3 DNA reads as TGTGCCAGCAGTGGAGGACTAGCGGGAATCGATGCGTTGGCCGGGGAGCTGTTTTTT.

The chain uses TRBV7-6 and TRBJ2-1; 13 nucleotides agree with TRBD2. V dropped 8 bases and J dropped 5; count of bases not matched to a gene: 18. The germline V gene has CDR1 SGHVS and CDR2 FNYEAQ. The CDR3 is 19 residues long. CDR3 residues: CASGGLAGEGLLGHNEQFF. In nucleotides, the CDR3 is TGTGCCAGCGGCGGACTAGCGGGAGAGGGGCTCTTAGGCCACAATGAGCAGTTCTTC.

The rearrangement links TRBV7-9 to TRBJ1-5; unclear D gene. V lost 0 bases, J lost 4 bases, and 13 bases lay in between. The V gene's germline CDR1 is SEHNR and CDR2 FQNEAQ (reference sequence). The CDR3 extends over 16 amino acids. CDR3: CASSLANGPFNQPQHF. The CDR3 DNA sequence: TGTGCCAGCAGCTTAGCGAACGGACCTTTTAATCAGCCCCAGCATTTT.

This chain links TRBV9 with TRBJ2-1; possible D gene TRBD1, 5 bases. Trimming took off 4 bases at V and 2 bases at J, with 13 bases between the two ends. The CDR3 contains 15 residues. CDR1 and CDR2 from the germline V gene are SGDLS and YYNGEE. The CDR3 sequence: CASSPEGVPYNEQFF. CDR3 coding DNA: TGTGCCAGCAGCCCAGAAGGGGTCCCCTACAATGAGCAGTTCTTC.

The V and J genes are TRBV4-1 and TRBJ2-1; D might be TRBD1 (6 bases). Trimming left V 4 bases short and J 0 bases short, with 22 bases between. Per germline, CDR1 MGHRA and CDR2 YSYEKL. The CDR3 spans 19 residues. The DNA of the CDR3 is TGCGCCAGCAGCCCCCTAATCCCTCAACGGGACAACTCCTACAATGAGCAGTTCTTC. Translation: CASSPLIPQRDNSYNEQFF.

The chain is built from TRBV11-2 and TRBJ2-3; 8 positions agree with TRBD1. The CDR3 spans 14 residues. V lost 4 bases, J lost 6 bases, and 6 bases stayed unmatched. CDR1 and CDR2 from the germline V gene are SGHAT and FQNNGV. The DNA of the CDR3 is TGTGCCAGCAGCTCCACAGGGGGGAAGGATACGCAGTATTTT. This sequence encodes CASSSTGGKDTQYF. The full variable domain, in which reference TRBV11-2 and TRBJ2-3 provide the parts outside the CDR3, is EAGVAQSPRYKIIEKRQSVAFWCNPISGHATLYWYQQILGQGPKLLIQFQNNGVVDDSQLPKDRFSAERLKGVDSTLKIQPAKLEDSAVYLCASSSTGGKDTQYFGPGTRLTVL.

The chain combines TRBV28 with TRBJ1-5; unclear D gene. Germline V CDR1 and CDR2: MDHEN, SYDVKM. This CDR3 has 14 amino acids. V dropped 2 bases and J dropped 2 bases, with 7 bases sitting between them. The CDR3 DNA reads TGTGCCAGCAGTTTAATCTACGGCAATCAGCCCCAGCATTTT. This sequence encodes CASSLIYGNQPQHF.

This rearrangement joins TRBV27 to TRBJ2-1; 8 bases are shared with TRBD2. The CDR3 spans 14 residues. V lost 5 bases to trimming and J lost 6 bases; unmatched junction nucleotides: 6. Germline CDR1 MNHEY, CDR2 SMNVEV (reference sequence). The CDR3 protein is CASSGLAFFNEQFF. The CDR3 bases are TGTGCCAGCAGTGGACTAGCATTCTTCAATGAGCAGTTCTTC.

CDR3 nucleotide sequence: TGTGCCAGCGGCCAGGGGGGCGCTGAAGCTTTCTTT. Protein product: CASGQGGAEAFF. This chain uses TRBV27 with TRBJ1-1, with 7 positions matching TRBD1. Germline V lookup: CDR1 MNHEY, CDR2 SMNVEV (reference sequence). Trimming removed 8 bases from V and 6 bases from J; junction bases left unmatched: 6. This CDR3 has 12 amino acids.

The genes are TRBV5-6 and TRBJ2-1; D call uncertain. V was trimmed by 1 base and J by 11 bases, leaving 10 bases between them. CDR1 and CDR2 from the germline V gene are SGHDT and YYEEEE. The CDR3 contains 12 residues. CDR3 in DNA: TGTGCCAGCAGCTTGTGGGTGAACCAGCAGTTCTTC. Its protein is CASSLWVNQQFF. Together with reference TRBV5-6 and TRBJ2-1, the CDR3 gives the full variable domain: DAGVTQSPTHLIKTRGQQVTLRCSPKSGHDTVSWYQQALGQGPQFIFQYYEEEERQRGNFPDRFSGHQFPNYSSELNVNALLLGDSALYLCASSLWVNQQFFGPGTRLTVL.

The chain couples TRBV5-1 to TRBJ2-2, with 7 bases matching TRBD1. The CDR3 extends over 15 amino acids. The J segment lost 3 bases and the V segment lost 0 bases, leaving 2 bases of the junction unmatched. Germline V gene sequence: CDR1 SGHRS, CDR2 YFSETQ. The CDR3 here is CASSLGTGHTGELFF. The CDR3, as DNA: TGCGCCAGCAGCTTGGGGACAGGCCACACCGGGGAGCTGTTTTTT.

This chain links TRBV28 with TRBJ2-6; tentative D call: TRBD2 (6 bases). Germline CDR1 reads MDHEN; CDR2 reads SYDVKM. The CDR3 is made up of 16 amino acids. V lost 5 bases, J lost 3 bases, and 14 bases lay in between. The CDR3 loop is CASSLPEGSGANVLTF. CDR3 sequence (DNA): TGTGCCAGCAGTCTACCGGAGGGTAGTGGGGCCAACGTCCTGACTTTC.